The 19 T cell receptor beta chains below come from one sample, sequenced in a study of blood T cell repertoires in COVID-19. Assay: immunoSEQ multiplex PCR; the TCRdb copy retains only in-frame clones and omits some. Of roughly 430,000 clones detected, approximately 86% appear once; the ten largest clones hold 2% to 2.5%. Input material: PBMCs or T cells enriched from blood (not recorded which). The receptors were gathered from a woman aged 35 to 49 with acute COVID-19.

Written as DNA, the CDR3 is TGCGCCAGCAGCCGTGAGGGACAGGGCTACACTGAAGCTTTCTTT. Translation gives CASSREGQGYTEAFF. The genes are TRBV5-1 and TRBJ1-1; TRBD1 agrees at 9 bases. The germline gives CDR1 SGHRS, CDR2 YFSETQ. The CDR3 consists of 15 residues. Losses at the gene ends were 4 bases for V and 3 bases for J; bases not matched to a gene: 7.

The V gene is TRBV30, the J gene TRBJ1-1; perhaps TRBD1 as D (6 bases). Germline CDR1 GTSNPN, CDR2 SVGIG (reference sequence). Trimming cost V 1 base and J 7 bases, with 13 bases left between them. The CDR3 covers 13 residues. CDR3 sequence (DNA): TGTGCCTGGAGTGGGGGGAACAGGGTTGAAGCTTTCTTT. Its translation: CAWSGGNRVEAFF. The whole variable domain, filled in from reference TRBV30 and TRBJ1-1, reads SQTIHQWPATLVQPVGSPLSLECTVEGTSNPNLYWYRQAAGRGLQLLFYSVGIGQISSEVPQNLSASRPQDRQFILSSKKLLLSDSGFYLCAWSGGNRVEAFFGQGTRLTVV.

This sequence joins TRBV2 and TRBJ1-2; D call uncertain. The CDR3 contains 14 residues. Germline V gives CDR1 SNHLY, CDR2 FYNNEI. V was trimmed by 3 bases and J by 0 bases, leaving 8 bases between them. CDR3 amino acids: CASSEPRTNYGYTF. CDR3 bases: TGTGCCAGCAGTGAGCCCAGGACTAACTATGGCTACACCTTC.

This clone was seen only once. This CDR3 is CASSPSSGSTEAFF. In nucleotides, the CDR3 is TGTGCCAGTAGTCCCTCTTCGGGGAGCACTGAAGCTTTCTTT. The rearrangement links TRBV19 to TRBJ1-1; D is uncertain. The CDR3 extends over 14 amino acids. Per germline, CDR1 LNHDA and CDR2 SQIVND (reference sequence). Trimming removed 5 bases from V and 4 bases from J, with 14 bases in between.

The CDR3 DNA sequence: TGCAGCGTTGAAGATCAGGTTAACTATGGCTACACCTTC. Translated, it gives CSVEDQVNYGYTF. This chain joins TRBV29-1 and TRBJ1-2; the D is unclear. This CDR3 comprises 13 residues. V dropped 0 bases and J dropped 1 base, with 6 bases sitting between them. Germline V CDR1 and CDR2: SQVTM, ANQGSEA.

The sample holds one count of this clone. The V and J genes are TRBV6-5 and TRBJ1-1; D gene ambiguous. With 6 bases removed from V and 1 base from J, the gap between germline ends came to 12 bases. The CDR3 consists of 14 residues. Germline V gene sequence: CDR1 MNHEY, CDR2 SVGAGI. The CDR3 spells CASRDKRENTEAFF. CDR3 in DNA: TGTGCCAGCAGAGATAAGAGGGAGAACACTGAAGCTTTCTTT.

The chain employs TRBV7-9 and TRBJ2-4; D uncertain. Per germline, CDR1 SEHNR and CDR2 FQNEAQ (reference sequence). The CDR3 spans 12 residues. V was pared by 2 bases and J by 13 bases, with 12 bases between. The DNA of the CDR3 is TGTGCCAGCAGCTTACCGGCAGGTCAACAGTACTTC. It specifies CASSLPAGQQYF.

In DNA form, the CDR3 reads TGTGCCAGCAGTGTTTTGTGGCAGGACAATGAGCAGTTCTTC. Protein product: CASSVLWQDNEQFF. J is TRBJ2-1 and V is TRBV2; D is ambiguous. Germline loops: CDR1 SNHLY, CDR2 FYNNEI. The length of the CDR3 is 14 residues. V lost 4 bases to trimming and J lost 5 bases, with 12 bases between them.

The rearrangement joins TRBV25-1 to TRBJ2-1; TRBD2 matches 10 bases. V trimming: 3 bases; J trimming: 3 bases; junction bases outside the gene matches: 2. Germline-derived CDR1 and CDR2 are MGHDK and SYGVNS. The CDR3 loop spans 15 amino acids. The CDR3 DNA follows: TGTGCCAGCAGTGACCTAGCGGGGGACTACAATGAGCAGTTCTTC. It codes for CASSDLAGDYNEQFF.

CDR3 loop: CASSPLVWNTEAFF. Here the CDR3 DNA reads TGTGCCAGCAGTCCTCTAGTGTGGAACACTGAAGCTTTCTTT. The chain combines TRBV27 with TRBJ1-1; D not resolved. The CDR3 runs to 14 residues. Trimming left V 5 bases short and J 1 base short, with 11 bases between. Germline V lookup: CDR1 MNHEY, CDR2 SMNVEV (reference sequence).

The rearrangement links TRBV5-4 to TRBJ2-1, with 7 bases lining up with TRBD1. The germline V gene encodes CDR1 SGHNT and CDR2 YYREEE (reference sequence). The trim removed 5 bases at V and 6 bases at J, leaving 5 bases unmatched. The CDR3 contains 13 residues. CDR3 sequence (DNA): TGTGCCAGCAGTCCTGCAGGGGGCAATGAGCAGTTCTTC. Translation: CASSPAGGNEQFF.

In the case of this clone: Other DNA sequences in this specimen translate into the identical CDR3. The rearrangement joins TRBV19 to TRBJ2-2; no firm D call. The CDR3 totals 15 residues. The ends were cut back, 6 bases at V and 0 bases at J, with 11 bases in the middle. The germline V gene has CDR1 LNHDA and CDR2 SQIVND (reference sequence). The CDR3 bases are TGTGCCAGTAGAGAAAGAACAACGAACACCGGGGAGCTGTTTTTT. Residues: CASRERTTNTGELFF. The whole variable domain, filled in from reference TRBV19 and TRBJ2-2, reads DGGITQSPKYLFRKEGQNVTLSCEQNLNHDAMYWYRQDPGQGLRLIYYSQIVNDFQKGDIAEGYSVSREKKESFPLTVTSAQKNPTAFYLCASRERTTNTGELFFGEGSRLTVL.

This rearrangement joins TRBV5-8 to TRBJ2-7; tentative D call: TRBD1 (6 bases). Germline lookup yields CDR1 SGHTS and CDR2 YDEGEE. The ends were cut back, 10 bases at V and 6 bases at J, with 20 bases in the middle. The CDR3 is made up of 13 amino acids. For the CDR3, the DNA is TGTGCCTCCGAAGGGGGTTCTGACCTCGAGCAGTACTTC. This gives the protein CASEGGSDLEQYF.

The V gene is TRBV7-9, the J gene TRBJ2-5, with TRBD2 identical over 10 bases. The V gene end was trimmed by 1 base and the J gene end by 5 bases; junction bases not matched to a gene: 10. Germline lookup yields CDR1 SEHNR and CDR2 FQNEAQ (reference sequence). The CDR3 runs to 17 residues. Here the CDR3 DNA reads TGTGCCAGCAGCTTAGAAGGGCTAGCGGGGGACCGCGAGACCCAGTACTTC. This translates into CASSLEGLAGDRETQYF.

The chain links TRBV10-3 to TRBJ2-1; D possibly corresponds to TRBD2 (6 bases). Germline assignment: CDR1 ENHRY and CDR2 SYGVKD. This CDR3 comprises 15 residues. V dropped 6 bases and J dropped 6 bases, with 18 bases sitting between them. The CDR3 nucleotides are TGTGCCATCAGCAAAGGGACTGGAGTTTCCAATGAGCAGTTCTTC. Amino acid sequence: CAISKGTGVSNEQFF.

V is TRBV5-1 and J is TRBJ2-7, with TRBD1 matching 7 bases. In germline, CDR1 is SGHRS, CDR2 YFSETQ. The length of the CDR3 is 14 residues. Losses at the gene ends were 2 bases for V and 2 bases for J; bases not matched to a gene: 4. CDR3 coding DNA: TGCGCCAGCAGCTTACAGCAGGGGGCCTACGAGCAGTACTTC. Translating it yields CASSLQQGAYEQYF.

The V and J genes are TRBV19 and TRBJ1-4, with TRBD1 as a possible D gene (5 bases). Germline CDR1 and CDR2: LNHDA and SQIVND (reference sequence). Trimming removed 9 bases from V and 5 bases from J, with 16 bases in between. The CDR3 has 14 residues. The CDR3 loop reads CASKAGPNNEKLFF. In nucleotides, the CDR3 is TGTGCCAGCAAGGCGGGACCGAACAATGAAAAACTGTTTTTT. Complete variable domain (other parts from reference TRBV19 and TRBJ1-4): DGGITQSPKYLFRKEGQNVTLSCEQNLNHDAMYWYRQDPGQGLRLIYYSQIVNDFQKGDIAEGYSVSREKKESFPLTVTSAQKNPTAFYLCASKAGPNNEKLFFGSGTQLSVL.

The chain links TRBV2 to TRBJ2-2; 12 bases map to TRBD2. J was trimmed by 5 bases and V by 6 bases; bases with no gene match: 10. This CDR3 region has 17 residues. Germline V CDR1 and CDR2: SNHLY, FYNNEI. CDR3 sequence: CASSDTLAGGWTGELFF. The DNA of the CDR3 is TGTGCCAGCAGCGATACCCTAGCGGGGGGGTGGACCGGGGAGCTGTTTTTT.

The chain recombines TRBV10-3 with TRBJ1-4; D is unclear. Trimming stripped 0 bases from V and 8 bases from J, with 13 bases between. From germline, CDR1 is ENHRY and CDR2 SYGVKD. This CDR3 contains 15 residues. The CDR3 sequence: CAISESVMAGEKLFF. DNA for the CDR3: TGTGCCATCAGTGAGTCCGTGATGGCGGGGGAAAAACTGTTTTTT.